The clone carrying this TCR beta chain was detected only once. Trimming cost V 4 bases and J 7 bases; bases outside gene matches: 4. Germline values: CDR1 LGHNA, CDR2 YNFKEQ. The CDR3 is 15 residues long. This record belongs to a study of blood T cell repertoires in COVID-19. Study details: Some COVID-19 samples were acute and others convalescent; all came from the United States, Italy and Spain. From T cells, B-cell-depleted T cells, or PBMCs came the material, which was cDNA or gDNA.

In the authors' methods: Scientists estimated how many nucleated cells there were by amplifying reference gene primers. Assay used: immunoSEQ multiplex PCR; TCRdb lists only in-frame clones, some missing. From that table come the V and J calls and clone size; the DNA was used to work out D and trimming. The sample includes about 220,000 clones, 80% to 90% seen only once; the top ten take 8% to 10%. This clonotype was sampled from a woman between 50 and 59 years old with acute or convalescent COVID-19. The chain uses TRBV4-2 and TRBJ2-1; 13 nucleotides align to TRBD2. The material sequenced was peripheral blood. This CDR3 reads CASSPGTSGKNEQFF. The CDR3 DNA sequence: TGTGCCAGCAGCCCAGGGACTAGCGGGAAAAATGAGCAGTTCTTC.